This T cell receptor beta chain was sequenced during a study of blood T cell repertoires in COVID-19. Study context: COVID-19 samples collected from the United States, Italy and Spain covered acute and convalescent phases.

J gave up 5 bases and V 6 bases, and 8 bases lay outside the gene matches. Germline V gene data show CDR1 as LNHDA and CDR2 as SQIVND (reference sequence). This CDR3 is 14 amino acids long. As originally analysed: Estimates of nucleated cell counts were drawn from the amplification of reference gene primers. The protocol was immunoSEQ multiplex PCR, while the TCRdb copy is restricted to in-frame clones and leaves out a portion. That table gives V, J and clone size, and the DNA gave D and trimming. The sample lists 200,000 to 250,000 clones; roughly 80% were seen once. The chain has TRBV19 and TRBJ1-2; the match to TRBD1 covers 8 bases. The sequence was collected from a woman of 80 years or more with COVID-19, enrolled during active disease. Material for sequencing was peripheral blood. The CDR3 DNA follows: TGTGCCAGTAGCGGGACAGGCGGTGGGTATGGCTACACCTTC. This translates into CASSGTGGGYGYTF.